This T cell receptor delta chain was documented in a study of Vδ1+ human thymocytes. The sorted cells were CD3+ Vdelta1+ Vdelta2- thymocytes from alphabeta-depleted thymus. Sorted Vdelta1+ thymocytes were about 97% to 99.6% pure. This clone was seen more than once but under ten times. Its antigen is unidentified. This CDR3 contains 18 residues. The V gene's germline CDR1 is TSWWSYY and CDR2 QGS. The V segment lost 4 bases and the J segment 4 bases; nucleotides outside the gene matches: 15. Findings and caveats of the study: Unlike peripheral blood Vdelta1+ controls, thymic delta-chain sequences included about 20% Vdelta2 and few Vdelta3. Thymic TRG and TRD repertoires appeared highly polyclonal, with Gaussian CDR3 length distributions. Many TRG clonotypes were shared between donors; TRD repertoires were essentially private.

RNA was extracted from the cells and then reverse transcribed. Pooled V-gene forward primers with one constant-region reverse primer generated the CDR3 amplicons by multiplex PCR. TCRdb re-called the multiplex PCR reads through CATT. The sample has just under 55,000 delta-chain clones, around a sixth seen once; the top ten hold about 0.5%. The material sequenced was Vdelta1+ gamma-delta thymocytes from the thymus. The subset was: FACS-sorted CD3+ TCRalphabeta- TCRVdelta1+ TCRVdelta2- thymocytes. V and J are TRDV1 and TRDJ1, with 10 bases aligning to TRDD3. The sequence came from a boy less than two years old who had congenital heart surgery. This CDR3 reads CALGGTSAQWGIHDKLIF. CDR3 coding DNA: TGTGCTCTTGGGGGTACCTCCGCTCAATGGGGGATACACGATAAACTCATCTTT.